The TCR beta chain described here comes from a study of blood T cell repertoires in COVID-19. On the study more broadly: The United States, Italy and Spain were the sources of the acute and convalescent COVID-19 samples. The analysed material was cDNA or gDNA that came from T cells, B-cell-depleted T cells, or PBMCs.

Only in-frame clones appear in the TCRdb table, and some are missing; sequencing was by immunoSEQ multiplex PCR. This table holds 85,000 to 90,000 clones, 75% to 90% found once. Germline V gene data show CDR1 as MGHDK and CDR2 as SYGVNS. This CDR3 region has 14 residues. The V end was cut by 6 bases, the J end by 0 bases, with 9 bases between. The chain uses TRBV25-1 and TRBJ2-1; D remains ambiguous. The receptor comes from an elderly man with active or convalescent COVID-19. The specimen sequenced was peripheral blood. The CDR3 here is CASSTDSSYNEQFF. CDR3 in DNA: TGTGCCAGCAGCACAGATAGCTCCTACAATGAGCAGTTCTTC.